Here is one T cell receptor (beta chain) with its context. This sample was taken from a study of blood T cell repertoires in COVID-19. Study-wide background: Collection of acute and convalescent COVID-19 samples took place in the United States, Italy and Spain. PBMCs, B-cell-depleted T cells, or T cells were the source of the cDNA or gDNA that made up the material.

The table came from immunoSEQ multiplex PCR; TCRdb's copy has only in-frame clones and leaves some out. The sample includes about 140,000 clones, about 80% of them seen just once. In germline, CDR1 is MDHEN, CDR2 SYDVKM. This CDR3 comprises 11 residues. V shed 6 bases and J shed 11 bases, with 13 bases lying between them. The source is a woman aged 55-75 years with acute or convalescent COVID-19. This chain connects TRBV28 to TRBJ1-1; D is possibly TRBD1 (6 bases). Sequencing was carried out using peripheral blood. The DNA of the CDR3 is TGTGCCAGCAGATTACAGGGTTTGGCTTTCTTT. It is translated as CASRLQGLAFF.